Listed here are 19 T cell receptor beta chains from one sample, sequenced in a study of T cells in Graves' hyperthyroidism and ophthalmopathy. TCR beta CDR3 sequences were amplified from RNA transcripts. The HTBI primer set drove a first-round RT-PCR of the TCR CDR3. TCRdb called the multiplex PCR reads again in MiXCR, with one record for every CDR3 protein. The sample records 530,000 or so distinct CDR3 sequences, roughly a sixth being singletons. Sequenced material: blood. These receptors came from a woman aged 18-29 years with Graves' ophthalmopathy.

This clonotype was seen many times. The V call is TRBV28, the J call TRBJ2-7; 16 nucleotides align to TRBD2. CDR3 size: 20 residues. With 2 bases clipped from V and 4 bases from J, the junction kept 14 bases outside the gene matches. Germline-derived CDR1 and CDR2 are MDHEN and SYDVKM. The CDR3 sequence: CASSLIGTSGRAWLSYEQYF. CDR3 coding DNA: TGTGCCAGCAGTTTAATCGGGACTAGCGGGAGGGCCTGGTTGTCTTACGAGCAGTACTTC.

Many counts were recorded for this clonotype. The chain joins TRBV7-9 to TRBJ2-1, with 10 bases that match TRBD1. The trim removed 5 bases at V and 8 bases at J, leaving 12 bases unmatched. Germline CDR1 SEHNR, CDR2 FQNEAQ (reference sequence). This CDR3 spans 16 amino acids. The CDR3 is CASSLGATGGPHEQFF. For the CDR3, the DNA is TGTGCCAGCAGCCTGGGGGCGACAGGGGGCCCCCATGAGCAGTTCTTC.

The DNA of the CDR3 is TGTGCCAGCAGTCACGCGCTTATAGCGGGGGGTCGACTTTCCTACAATGAGCAGTTCTTC. Translation gives CASSHALIAGGRLSYNEQFF. The chain couples TRBV28 to TRBJ2-1; 10 nucleotides agree with TRBD2. Unmatched junction bases numbered 17, after V lost 5 bases and J lost 1 base. The germline CDR1 and CDR2 sequences are MDHEN and SYDVKM. The CDR3 runs 20 residues.

This clonotype was observed many times. The gene calls are TRBV6-2 or TRBV6-3 and TRBJ1-1; TRBD1 matches 8 bases. Germline CDR1 is MNHEY and CDR2 is SVGEGT. After removal of 1 base from V and 3 bases from J, the junction contained 4 bases not matched to a gene. CDR3 length equals 15 residues. DNA for the CDR3: TGTGCCAGCAGTTACTTCGACAGGGGAGACACTGAAGCTTTCTTT. Amino acids: CASSYFDRGDTEAFF.

The J gene is TRBJ1-4, the V gene TRBV7-2; D is ambiguous. Germline V gives CDR1 SGHTA, CDR2 FQGNSA. The CDR3 extends over 15 amino acids. V was pared by 2 bases and J by 3 bases, with 10 bases between. As DNA, the CDR3 is TGTGCCAGCAGCTTAAATTTCGGGTCTAATGAAAAACTGTTTTTT. Translating it yields CASSLNFGSNEKLFF. The full variable domain, its missing parts supplied by reference TRBV7-2 and TRBJ1-4, is GAGVSQSPSNKVTEKGKDVELRCDPISGHTALYWYRQSLGQGLEFLIYFQGNSAPDKSGLPSDRFSAERTGGSVSTLTIQRTQQEDSAVYLCASSLNFGSNEKLFFGSGTQLSVL.

This clonotype was observed a few times. CDR3: CSARRSNEQFF. The CDR3 DNA sequence: TGCAGTGCTAGACGCAGCAATGAGCAGTTCTTC. The chain employs TRBV20-1 and TRBJ2-1; unclear D gene. Germline V gene sequence: CDR1 DFQATT, CDR2 SNEGSKA (reference sequence). This CDR3 region has 11 residues. V gave up 2 bases and J gave up 6 bases, with 5 bases separating them.

There are many counts of this clonotype. The chain recombines TRBV10-3 with TRBJ1-5; D is unclear. CDR1 and CDR2 (germline): ENHRY, SYGVKD. V was trimmed by 4 bases and J by 4 bases, leaving 14 bases between them. The CDR3 loop spans 15 amino acids. The CDR3 loop is CAISALGNANQPQHF. Here the CDR3 DNA reads TGTGCCATCAGTGCGCTAGGGAACGCTAATCAGCCCCAGCATTTT.

The genes are TRBV19 and TRBJ2-2; D is unresolved. Per the germline V gene, CDR1 is LNHDA and CDR2 is SQIVND (reference sequence). CDR3 length: 12 residues. Deletions cut 2 bases from V and 6 bases from J, with 4 bases between. The CDR3 DNA reads TGTGCCAGTAGTATAACGGCCGGGGAGCTGTTTTTT. This codes for CASSITAGELFF.

Worth noting for this clonotype: This may be a read error: a much more frequent sequence differs by one nucleotide. This chain connects TRBV7-2 to TRBJ1-6; 7 bases agree with TRBD1. Germline V gene lookup returns CDR1 SGHTA and CDR2 FQGNSA. This CDR3 is 15 amino acids long. The J segment lost 6 bases and the V segment lost 5 bases, leaving 7 bases of the junction unmatched. CDR3: CASSQGGGGNSPLHF. The CDR3, as DNA: TGTGCCAGCAGCCAAGGAGGGGGCGGTAATTCACCCCTCCACTTT. The complete variable domain, with remaining parts taken from reference TRBV7-2 and TRBJ1-6, reads GAGVSQSPSNKVTEKGKDVELRCDPISGHTALYWYRQSLGQGLEFLIYFQGNSAPDKSGLPSDRFSAERTGGSVSTLTIQRTQQEDSAVYLCASSQGGGGNSPLHFGNGTRLTVT.

This clonotype showed up many times. The chain is built from TRBV28 and TRBJ1-2; D is unresolved. Per germline, CDR1 MDHEN and CDR2 SYDVKM. The CDR3 length is 9 residues. V was pared by 8 bases and J by 8 bases, with 6 bases between. The CDR3 region is CASGSGYTF. The CDR3 coding sequence is TGTGCCAGCGGGTCGGGCTACACCTTC.

This clonotype occurred many times. V usage is TRBV27 and J usage is TRBJ1-6; TRBD1 is a possible D gene (5 bases). V gave up 6 bases and J gave up 4 bases, with 16 bases separating them. The CDR3 extends over 16 amino acids. In germline, CDR1 is MNHEY, CDR2 SMNVEV (reference sequence). The chain's CDR3 is CASSRSGGIYNSPLHF. For the CDR3, the DNA is TGTGCCAGCAGCCGGAGCGGGGGAATTTATAATTCACCCCTCCACTTT.

About this clonotype itself: This may come from a read error, since a much larger clone is one base off. The V call is TRBV11-2, the J call TRBJ2-3; D perhaps matches TRBD2 (5 bases). The CDR3 runs to 16 residues. Trimming stripped 4 bases from V and 2 bases from J, with 16 bases between. CDR1 SGHAT and CDR2 FQNNGV come from the germline V gene. As DNA, the CDR3 is TGTGCCAGCAGCTATGTAGTTAGCGATCTCACAGATACGCAGTATTTT. This translates into CASSYVVSDLTDTQYF. Full variable domain (rest looked up from reference TRBV11-2 and TRBJ2-3): EAGVAQSPRYKIIEKRQSVAFWCNPISGHATLYWYQQILGQGPKLLIQFQNNGVVDDSQLPKDRFSAERLKGVDSTLKIQPAKLEDSAVYLCASSYVVSDLTDTQYFGPGTRLTVL.

This clonotype was seen ten or more times. The chain employs TRBV5-1 and TRBJ1-1, with D perhaps matching TRBD1 (6 bases). CDR3 length: 12 amino acids. The V gene's germline CDR1 is SGHRS and CDR2 YFSETQ. V was trimmed by 0 bases and J by 10 bases, leaving 10 bases between them. CDR3 loop: CASSLDRAVAFF. Written as DNA, the CDR3 is TGCGCCAGCAGCTTGGACAGGGCGGTAGCTTTCTTT. The variable domain in full, with the rest retrieved from reference TRBV5-1 and TRBJ1-1, is KAGVTQTPRYLIKTRGQQVTLSCSPISGHRSVSWYQQTPGQGLQFLFEYFSETQRNKGNFPGRFSGRQFSNSRSEMNVSTLELGDSALYLCASSLDRAVAFFGQGTRLTVV.

This clonotype has at least ten counts. J is TRBJ2-7 and V is TRBV2; D may be TRBD1 or TRBD2 (7 bases each). The CDR3 has 16 residues. Germline CDR1 SNHLY, CDR2 FYNNEI. Trimming took 5 bases from V and 3 from J, leaving 20 bases between them. As DNA, the CDR3 is TGTGCCAGCAGTCGACCGACAGGGAGGGGTCTCTACGAGCAGTACTTC. It is translated as CASSRPTGRGLYEQYF.

This clonotype was detected ten times or more. The chain has TRBV6-5 and TRBJ2-1; 13 positions agree with TRBD2. CDR3 length equals 17 residues. Germline loops: CDR1 MNHEY, CDR2 SVGAGI. V lost 4 bases, J lost 5 bases, and 8 bases stayed unmatched. The CDR3, as DNA: TGTGCCAGCAGTTCCTACCTTGGACTAGCGGGAGACAATGAGCAGTTCTTC. This codes for CASSSYLGLAGDNEQFF.

This clonotype was observed a handful of times. V is TRBV5-8 and J is TRBJ2-7, with TRBD1 matching over 8 bases. Germline V gene sequence: CDR1 SGHTS, CDR2 YDEGEE. V lost 0 bases, J lost 5 bases, and 10 bases stayed unmatched. This CDR3 is 16 amino acids long. The CDR3 reads CASSLARDRPFNEQYF. DNA for the CDR3: TGTGCCAGCAGCTTGGCGCGGGACAGGCCATTCAACGAGCAGTACTTC.

The chain recombines TRBV30 with TRBJ1-5, with TRBD1 matching over 12 bases. Germline values: CDR1 GTSNPN, CDR2 SVGIG (reference sequence). The CDR3 spans 15 residues. The junction had 7 bases not matched to a gene; V was cut back by 7 bases and J by 3 bases. The CDR3 nucleotides read TGTGCCTCCGGGACAGGGGGCGAGGTCAATCAGCCCCAGCATTTT. This codes for CASGTGGEVNQPQHF. The entire variable domain, with the rest obtained from reference TRBV30 and TRBJ1-5, is as follows: SQTIHQWPATLVQPVGSPLSLECTVEGTSNPNLYWYRQAAGRGLQLLFYSVGIGQISSEVPQNLSASRPQDRQFILSSKKLLLSDSGFYLCASGTGGEVNQPQHFGDGTRLSIL.

The genes are TRBV29-1 and TRBJ1-1; D gene uncertain. Germline-derived CDR1 and CDR2 are SQVTM and ANQGSEA. Trimming took off 4 bases at V and 2 bases at J, with 11 bases between the two ends. CDR3 length equals 13 residues. Here the CDR3 reads CSVVPGFNTEAFF. In DNA, the CDR3 is TGCAGCGTTGTCCCGGGCTTCAACACTGAAGCTTTCTTT.

To note about this clonotype: A much larger clone differs from this one at a single base, so this may be a read error. The chain recombines TRBV6-1 with TRBJ1-2; tentative D call: TRBD1 (5 bases). Per the germline V gene, CDR1 is MNHNS and CDR2 is SASEGT. Trimming stripped 2 bases from V and 12 bases from J, with 25 bases between. CDR3 length equals 16 residues. In DNA, the CDR3 is TGTGCCAGCAGTGAAACTACTGGGACGGCCGGTCGCGGCCACACCTTC. The encoded protein is CASSETTGTAGRGHTF.